This T cell receptor (beta chain) stems from a study of shared clonotypes between healthy human individuals. Germline CDR1 and CDR2: GTSNPN and SVGIG (reference sequence). Trimming took off 4 bases at V and 4 bases at J, with 13 bases between the two ends. CDR3 length: 13 residues. General study results and limits: The diversity represented, both genetic and in exposure history, was limited by few donors. The researchers took only blood, and tissue repertoires probably look different.

A single count supports this clone. Its antigen is not known. Repertoires were generated with immunoSEQ multiplex PCR, while TCRdb's copy carries only in-frame clones and drops some. Among about 600,000 clones, around 81% were seen once, and the ten largest hold around 11%. This sequence originates from a woman aged 40 to 50 in good health. Some clones in this sample may be carry-over from other donors' samples. The sequenced sample was PBMCs. The chain employs TRBV30 and TRBJ2-5; D remains ambiguous. CDR3 amino acids: CAWTQDRAETQYF. Here the CDR3 DNA reads TGTGCCTGGACCCAGGACCGAGCAGAGACCCAGTACTTC.